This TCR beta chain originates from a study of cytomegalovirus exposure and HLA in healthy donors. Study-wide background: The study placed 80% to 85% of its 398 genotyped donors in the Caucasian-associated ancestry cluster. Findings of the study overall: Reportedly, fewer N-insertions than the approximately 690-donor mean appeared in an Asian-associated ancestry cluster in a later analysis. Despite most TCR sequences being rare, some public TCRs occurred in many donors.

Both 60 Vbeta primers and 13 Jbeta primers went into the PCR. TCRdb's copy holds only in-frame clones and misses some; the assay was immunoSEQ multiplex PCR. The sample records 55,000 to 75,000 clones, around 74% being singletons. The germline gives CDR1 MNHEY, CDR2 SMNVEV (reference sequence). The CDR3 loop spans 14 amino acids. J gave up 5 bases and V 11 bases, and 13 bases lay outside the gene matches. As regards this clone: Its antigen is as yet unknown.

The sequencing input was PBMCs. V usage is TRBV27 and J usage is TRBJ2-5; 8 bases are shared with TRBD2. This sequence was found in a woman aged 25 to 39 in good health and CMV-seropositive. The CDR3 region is CAAGGYPGEETQYF. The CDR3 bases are TGTGCCGCGGGAGGCTACCCCGGGGAGGAGACCCAGTACTTC.